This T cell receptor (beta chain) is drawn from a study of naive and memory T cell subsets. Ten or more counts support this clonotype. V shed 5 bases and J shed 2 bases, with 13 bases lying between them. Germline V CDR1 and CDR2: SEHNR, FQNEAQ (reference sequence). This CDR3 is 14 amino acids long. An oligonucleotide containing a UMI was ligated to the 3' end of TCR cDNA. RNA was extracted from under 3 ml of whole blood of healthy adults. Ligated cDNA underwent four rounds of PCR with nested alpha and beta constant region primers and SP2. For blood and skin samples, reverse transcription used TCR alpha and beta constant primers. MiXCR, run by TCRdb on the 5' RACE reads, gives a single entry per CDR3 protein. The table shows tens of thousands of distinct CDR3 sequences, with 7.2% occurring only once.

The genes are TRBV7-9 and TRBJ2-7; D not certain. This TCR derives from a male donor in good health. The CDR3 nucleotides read TGTGCCAGCAGCCCTAAAACGAGACCCTACGAGCAGTACTTC. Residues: CASSPKTRPYEQYF.